The 27 T cell receptor beta chains in this list originate from one sample, sequenced in a study of T-cell reconstitution after alpha-beta-depleted transplantation in children. Preparation of the TCRbeta library involved a method that used unique molecular identifiers. TCRdb reprocessed the PCR reads with MiXCR, giving one entry per CDR3 protein. The data show roughly 200,000 distinct CDR3 sequences, with about 9.2% seen just once and over 5.5% held by the top ten. Sequencing was performed on PBMCs from the stem cell graft donor, taken from the stem cell graft. All receptors come from a human donor who donated a stem cell graft to a child with acute lymphoblastic leukemia.

This clonotype was observed a few times. In nucleotides, the CDR3 is TGTGCCAGTAGTATTATCAGGACCCTTAGCAATCAGCCCCAGCATTTT. Its protein product is CASSIIRTLSNQPQHF. V and J are TRBV19 and TRBJ1-5; D not certain. CDR1 LNHDA and CDR2 SQIVND come from the germline V gene (reference sequence). V shed 3 bases and J shed 0 bases, with 12 bases lying between them. The CDR3 extends over 16 amino acids. Combining the CDR3 with reference TRBV19 and TRBJ1-5 gives the whole variable domain DGGITQSPKYLFRKEGQNVTLSCEQNLNHDAMYWYRQDPGQGLRLIYYSQIVNDFQKGDIAEGYSVSREKKESFPLTVTSAQKNPTAFYLCASSIIRTLSNQPQHFGDGTRLSIL.

This clonotype was seen ten or more times. This rearrangement joins TRBV12-3 or TRBV12-4 to TRBJ1-3; TRBD1 matches at 10 bases. Trimming took 4 bases from V and 2 from J; bases not matched to a gene: 8. The CDR3 is 17 residues long. The CDR3 region is CASSSQIGTGAGNTIYF. DNA for the CDR3: TGTGCCAGCAGTTCCCAGATCGGGACAGGGGCTGGAAACACCATATATTTT.

The CDR3 region is CASSSNSGEQYF. CDR3 coding DNA: TGTGCCAGCAGTTCGAACAGTGGCGAGCAGTACTTC. This sequence joins TRBV6-2 or TRBV6-3 and TRBJ2-7; D remains unclear. V was trimmed by 4 bases and J by 6 bases, leaving 10 bases between them. Looked up from germline, CDR1 is MNHEY and CDR2 is SVGEGT. This CDR3 comprises 12 residues.

The CDR3, as DNA: TGTGCCAGCAGGAGGGACAGTGACGGGGGAGATACGCAGTATTTT. Translated, it gives CASRRDSDGGDTQYF. The chain links TRBV6-1 to TRBJ2-3, with D perhaps matching TRBD1 (7 bases). Germline CDR1 reads MNHNS; CDR2 reads SASEGT. There are 15 residues in the CDR3. V was clipped by 6 bases and J by 5 bases, with 18 bases between them.

Many counts were recorded for this clonotype. The CDR3 loop reads CASSLESYNEQFF. The CDR3 DNA reads as TGTGCCAGCAGCCTTGAGAGTTACAATGAGCAGTTCTTC. This chain uses TRBV7-2 with TRBJ2-1, with D unclear. CDR1 SGHTA and CDR2 FQGNSA come from the germline V gene. There are 13 residues in the CDR3. The V gene lost 5 bases and the J gene lost 4 bases, with 9 bases spanning the gap.

A remark on this clonotype: Given a much more abundant clone one base away, this may be a read error. This chain links TRBV3-1 with TRBJ2-7; TRBD2 agrees at 11 bases. Germline assignment: CDR1 LGHDT and CDR2 YNNKEL (reference sequence). With V trimmed by 4 bases and J by 0 bases, 2 bases remained unmatched. CDR3 length: 15 amino acids. The CDR3 protein is CASSRTSGGSYEQYF. CDR3 nucleotides: TGTGCCAGCAGCCGAACTAGCGGGGGCTCCTACGAGCAGTACTTC.

Many counts were recorded for this clonotype. The chain joins TRBV12-3 or TRBV12-4 to TRBJ1-1, with TRBD1 matching 7 bases. V dropped 5 bases and J dropped 4; count of bases not matched to a gene: 1. This CDR3 is 12 amino acids long. The CDR3 region has the DNA TGTGCCAGCAGTCGGGACAGCACTGAAGCTTTCTTT. Amino acids: CASSRDSTEAFF.

This clonotype was seen repeatedly, ten times or more. The rearrangement joins TRBV29-1 to TRBJ2-3; D is perhaps TRBD2 (6 bases). Trimming shortened V by 3 bases and J by 3 bases, and 16 bases separated the two germline ends. This CDR3 contains 15 residues. Germline V CDR1 and CDR2: SQVTM, ANQGSEA. CDR3 in DNA: TGCAGCGTTGAGGGCCGGGAACGGGAGACAGATACGCAGTATTTT. Translated: CSVEGRERETDTQYF.

The chain has TRBV9 and TRBJ2-2, with 7 bases lining up with TRBD2. After removal of 0 bases from V and 0 bases from J, the junction contained 5 bases not matched to a gene. Germline-derived CDR1 and CDR2 are SGDLS and YYNGEE. This CDR3 has 17 residues. CDR3 amino acids: CASSVAGGGTNTGELFF. The CDR3 nucleotides are TGTGCCAGCAGCGTAGCGGGCGGGGGAACGAACACCGGGGAGCTGTTTTTT.

In this sample, this clonotype turned up many times. The chain employs TRBV5-1 and TRBJ2-7; D is undetermined. The CDR3 totals 14 residues. Per the germline V gene, CDR1 is SGHRS and CDR2 is YFSETQ. Trimming left V 0 bases short and J 0 bases short, with 7 bases between. The CDR3 reads CASSLGLDSYEQYF. Here the CDR3 DNA reads TGCGCCAGCAGCTTGGGACTCGACTCCTACGAGCAGTACTTC.

This clonotype was seen a handful of times. J is TRBJ2-7 and V is TRBV7-3; D could derive from TRBD1 or TRBD2 (5 bases each). The germline CDR1 and CDR2 sequences are SGHTA and FQGTGA. The CDR3 has 14 amino acids. V gave up 1 base and J gave up 2 bases, with 9 bases separating them. The CDR3 DNA follows: TGTGCCAGCAGCTTAAGGGACCGCCCCTACGAGCAGTACTTC. Its translation: CASSLRDRPYEQYF.

CDR3 region: CASSLAAGMSEAFF. CDR3 in DNA: TGTGCCAGCAGCTTAGCGGCGGGGATGTCTGAAGCTTTCTTT. The rearrangement joins TRBV7-8 to TRBJ1-1; D remains unclear. The CDR3 loop spans 14 amino acids. V lost 0 bases to trimming and J lost 6 bases, with 11 bases between them. From germline, CDR1 is SGHVS and CDR2 FQNEAQ.

This clonotype was observed a few times. The chain links TRBV20-1 to TRBJ2-1; D is perhaps TRBD1 (5 bases). Trimming took 6 bases from V and 7 from J, leaving 13 bases between them. This CDR3 region has 12 residues. CDR1 and CDR2 (germline): DFQATT, SNEGSKA (reference sequence). Here the CDR3 reads CSAVTARNEQFF. As DNA, the CDR3 is TGCAGTGCAGTGACAGCAAGAAATGAGCAGTTCTTC.

This clonotype was detected a few times. The chain recombines TRBV5-1 with TRBJ1-1, with D unclear. The CDR3 extends over 14 amino acids. V was pared by 5 bases and J by 5 bases, with 16 bases between. The germline V gene encodes CDR1 SGHRS and CDR2 YFSETQ. The CDR3 region has the DNA TGCGCCAGCAGTGAGGATTCGCGAAGGACTGAAGCTTTCTTT. Its translation is CASSEDSRRTEAFF.

This clonotype was detected ten times or more. The chain has TRBV25-1 and TRBJ2-2, with D tentatively TRBD1 or TRBD2 (5 bases each). CDR1 is MGHDK and CDR2 is SYGVNS in the germline V gene. The CDR3 runs to 15 residues. V lost 3 bases and J lost 4, with 12 bases in between. CDR3 DNA: TGTGCCAGCAGTGACGTCCGGGACCGCACCGGGGAGCTGTTTTTT. Translating gives CASSDVRDRTGELFF.

This clonotype was seen a handful of times. The V and J genes are TRBV19 and TRBJ2-1; D is possibly TRBD1 (5 bases). The germline V gene has CDR1 LNHDA and CDR2 SQIVND (reference sequence). The ends were cut back, 8 bases at V and 4 bases at J, with 15 bases in the middle. CDR3 length: 14 amino acids. The CDR3 loop is CASSPGIGYNEQFF. DNA for the CDR3: TGTGCCAGTTCTCCAGGGATTGGGTACAATGAGCAGTTCTTC.

This clonotype was seen a few times. The chain recombines TRBV2 with TRBJ1-1; no reliable D call. The V gene's germline CDR1 is SNHLY and CDR2 FYNNEI. This CDR3 region has 12 residues. Trimming cost V 2 bases and J 11 bases, with 12 bases left between them. The CDR3 bases are TGTGCCAGCAGTGAATCGGTGGATGTGGCTTTCTTT. This gives the protein CASSESVDVAFF.

The chain joins TRBV6-5 to TRBJ1-5, with 7 positions matching TRBD1. V lost 5 bases and J lost 6; bases outside the gene matches: 13. CDR1 and CDR2 from the germline V gene are MNHEY and SVGAGI. CDR3 length equals 16 residues. The CDR3: CASSTRTGAAGQPQHF. The CDR3 coding sequence is TGTGCCAGCAGTACCCGAACAGGGGCCGCGGGTCAGCCCCAGCATTTT.

J is TRBJ2-7 and V is TRBV2; D unclear. Germline CDR1 reads SNHLY; CDR2 reads FYNNEI. The CDR3 contains 15 residues. The V end was cut by 1 base, the J end by 3 bases, with 13 bases between. The CDR3 protein is CASSEGWLQLYEQYF. CDR3 nucleotide sequence: TGTGCCAGCAGTGAAGGATGGCTACAACTCTACGAGCAGTACTTC.

This clonotype was observed at least ten times. J is TRBJ1-5 and V is TRBV20-1, with D unresolved. Trimming stripped 1 base from V and 1 base from J, with 11 bases between. The CDR3 is made up of 15 amino acids. Germline CDR1 reads DFQATT; CDR2 reads SNEGSKA (reference sequence). CDR3 residues: CSARGPVRSNQPQHF. Here the CDR3 DNA reads TGCAGTGCTAGAGGGCCCGTAAGGAGCAATCAGCCCCAGCATTTT.

This clonotype was counted at least ten times. V and J are TRBV7-2 and TRBJ2-7; the match to TRBD1 covers 10 bases. Germline V CDR1 and CDR2: SGHTA, FQGNSA. Trimming removed 1 base from V and 5 bases from J; junction bases left unmatched: 5. This CDR3 is 15 amino acids long. In DNA form, the CDR3 reads TGTGCCAGCAGCTTAGGGGGGACAGGGGTCCACGAGCAGTACTTC. Protein: CASSLGGTGVHEQYF. The full variable domain, completed using reference TRBV7-2 and TRBJ2-7, is GAGVSQSPSNKVTEKGKDVELRCDPISGHTALYWYRQSLGQGLEFLIYFQGNSAPDKSGLPSDRFSAERTGGSVSTLTIQRTQQEDSAVYLCASSLGGTGVHEQYFGPGTRLTVT.

The gene calls are TRBV7-6 and TRBJ2-7; D call uncertain. The germline gives CDR1 SGHVS, CDR2 FNYEAQ. The V gene lost 3 bases and the J gene lost 2 bases, with 14 bases spanning the gap. CDR3 size: 15 residues. CDR3: CASSLTDAPAYEQYF. DNA for the CDR3: TGTGCCAGCAGCTTGACGGACGCCCCAGCCTACGAGCAGTACTTC. The variable domain in full, with the rest retrieved from reference TRBV7-6 and TRBJ2-7, is GAGVSQSPRYKVTKRGQDVALRCDPISGHVSLYWYRQALGQGPEFLTYFNYEAQQDKSGLPNDRFSAERPEGSISTLTIQRTEQRDSAMYRCASSLTDAPAYEQYFGPGTRLTVT.

This clonotype was recorded many times. The chain is built from TRBV5-1 and TRBJ2-3, with 11 nucleotides matching TRBD2. This CDR3 comprises 16 residues. V dropped 0 bases and J dropped 2; count of bases not matched to a gene: 2. Per germline, CDR1 SGHRS and CDR2 YFSETQ. The CDR3 region has the DNA TGCGCCAGCAGCTTGGTTAGCGGGGGGGCCACAGATACGCAGTATTTT. Residues: CASSLVSGGATDTQYF.

This clonotype has a count of ten or more. The chain employs TRBV3-1 and TRBJ1-6; D unclear. Germline V gene sequence: CDR1 LGHDT, CDR2 YNNKEL (reference sequence). Trimming shortened V by 0 bases and J by 9 bases, and 18 bases separated the two germline ends. The CDR3 is made up of 17 amino acids. CDR3 in DNA: TGTGCCAGCAGCCAAGAGGCTAGCACCCCTGGCAGTTCACCCCTCCACTTT. This gives the protein CASSQEASTPGSSPLHF.

This clonotype was picked up a small number of times. V and J are TRBV7-2 and TRBJ2-7; no clear D. The V gene's germline CDR1 is SGHTA and CDR2 FQGNSA. The length of the CDR3 is 14 residues. Trimming pared 1 base from V and 4 bases from J, leaving 11 bases between. The CDR3 DNA reads as TGTGCCAGCAGCTTAGTTGGCAAAACTTACGAGCAGTACTTC. This sequence encodes CASSLVGKTYEQYF.

The genes are TRBV6-1 and TRBJ1-1, with D perhaps TRBD1 (5 bases). In germline, CDR1 is MNHNS, CDR2 SASEGT. CDR3 length: 14 residues. Trimming stripped 3 bases from V and 7 bases from J, with 15 bases between. This CDR3 reads CASSEDNADGEAFF. The CDR3, as DNA: TGTGCCAGCAGTGAGGACAACGCGGATGGTGAAGCTTTCTTT.

This clonotype was observed a few times. This chain uses TRBV11-2 with TRBJ1-1, with 9 bases that match TRBD1. With V trimmed by 1 base and J by 1 base, 1 base remained unmatched. Looked up from germline, CDR1 is SGHAT and CDR2 is FQNNGV. The CDR3 is made up of 15 amino acids. CDR3 bases: TGTGCCAGCAGCTTAGCGGGACAGGGGAACACTGAAGCTTTCTTT. Residues: CASSLAGQGNTEAFF.